This TCR beta chain was captured by sequencing in a study of T cell responses to AZD1222 COVID-19 vaccine (dated by TCRdb to 2020 to 2022). Notes on the research overall: TCR sequencing covered more than 230 trial participants: 200 to 220 given two doses of AZD1222 and approximately 25 given two doses of MenACWY control vaccine. Trial participants were enrolled into age subgroups of 18-55, 56-69 and 70-plus years, which contained about 150, 27 and 61 TCR-sequenced participants, respectively.

Here is what the overall study found, with its caveats: Only five to seven AZD1222 recipients were SARS-CoV-2 seropositive at baseline, limiting conclusions about previously exposed vaccinees. The vaccine-associated CD4 TCRs covered the entire spike protein, and the dominant responses fell in regions 160-218 and 743-854. Participants were mostly white British and included more females than males, and it was suggested by the authors that clonal diversity may have been underestimated. In the small 56-69-year group, the increase in depth fell short of significance, most likely because of low power. Nearly half of unique spike-specific TCRs reportedly recognized epitopes outside regions mutated in the B.1.351 and B.1.1.7 variants. No day 14 peak-response samples were available, so repertoires were characterized only after the peak T cell response. After two AZD1222 doses, both the breadth and the depth of spike-specific TCRs were significantly higher than at day 0 and than in MenACWY recipients.

Looking up the germline V gene yields CDR1 SGHVS and CDR2 FQNEAQ. After removal of 3 bases from V and 5 bases from J, the junction retains 6 bases not matched to a gene. Taken from cysteine to phenylalanine, the CDR3 has 14 residues. The sequence is cut down to CDR3 DNA, 42 bases in frame from base 1. Per the publication, the time point label means: about 28 days (+/-7) after the second vaccine dose. AZD1222 recipients whose second dose came at about 4 weeks and those whose second dose came at about 12 weeks were combined into one group, since spike-specific TCR depth and breadth did not differ between the two schedules. Vaccinee samples were obtained from the UK trials COV001 and COV002, which included a single-blind randomized controlled phase 2/3 trial of AZD1222 (ChAdOx1 nCoV-19) in healthy adults. For TCRbeta chain sequencing, PBMC samples from trial participants were taken at day 0 and at day 28 after the second dose.

The CDR3 regions of human TCRbeta chains were analyzed by immunosequencing. In the source study's methods: TCRs in the repertoires were compared against a reference library of SARS-CoV-2-specific TCRs that had been generated with the MIRA antigen-specificity platform. Breadth was defined as the fraction of unique TCRs that were SARS-CoV-2-associated, and depth was defined as the fraction of total T cells that were SARS-CoV-2-associated. Using the MIRA data, every spike-specific TCR was mapped to the spike region that the TCR reacted to and assigned to either a CD4 or a CD8 class. Log10-transformed breadth and depth values were compared by one-way ANOVA with Sidak's multiple comparisons tests. TCRdb re-hosts the immuneACCESS table, in-frame sequences only. Its copies lack some clones; in the studies checked, an unresolved V gene accounts for under half of them, and the cause for the rest is not known. V, J and clone size are those of that table, while D and trimming were read from the DNA. This sample lists 65,000 to 70,000 clones; 83% were detected once. The ten most abundant clones make up about 6.5% of the sample.

With regard to this clone: No antigen is known for it. No base quality values were provided; no much bigger clone lies one nucleotide off.

The V and J genes are TRBV7-8 and TRBJ2-5, with 7 bases aligning to TRBD1. The origin of this receptor is an adult who received the AZD1222 COVID-19 vaccine. The input for sequencing was peripheral blood, taken 28 days after the second AZD1222 dose. The DNA sequence is given as TGTGCCAGCAGCTTCACGAACAGGGGCGAGACCCAGTACTTC. This sequence encodes CASSFTNRGETQYF.